The source of this T cell receptor (beta chain) is a study of cytomegalovirus exposure and HLA in healthy donors. Study-level findings and limits: CMV serostatus stood as the only immune exposure information on hand.

The V gene lost 4 bases and the J gene lost 2 bases, with 12 bases spanning the gap. The CDR3 length is 15 residues. Germline loops: CDR1 LGHNA, CDR2 YNFKEQ. This clone came up a few times. Its antigen is as yet unknown. The PCR employed 60 Vbeta primers together with 13 Jbeta primers. Assay used: immunoSEQ multiplex PCR; TCRdb lists only in-frame clones, some missing. The top ten hold 8.5% to 14% of the sample, which has approximately 70,000 clones, roughly 71% seen once. The sample consisted of PBMCs. The clonotype was recovered from a woman aged 60-75 years in good health and CMV-seropositive. The rearrangement uses TRBV4-2 and TRBJ1-5; D is uncertain. The CDR3 reads CASSPEGVGNQPQHF. CDR3 DNA sequence: TGTGCCAGCAGCCCCGAGGGTGTCGGCAATCAGCCCCAGCATTTT.